The 7 T cell receptor beta chains reported below all come from one sample, sequenced in a study of blood T cell repertoires in COVID-19. Sequenced by immunoSEQ multiplex PCR; TCRdb stores in-frame clones only, minus some. The table shows roughly 65,000 clones, with 60% to 80% occurring only once. The sample was peripheral blood. These receptors were taken from a human donor in a cohort sampled during active COVID-19.

This clone has just a few counts. V and J are TRBV4-1 and TRBJ2-2, with no clear D. The CDR3 contains 15 residues. V lost 0 bases to trimming and J lost 4 bases, with 9 bases between them. Germline V gene data show CDR1 as MGHRA and CDR2 as YSYEKL. CDR3 in DNA: TGCGCCAGCAGCCAAGATGCGTCTGGCACCGGGGAGCTGTTTTTT. This sequence encodes CASSQDASGTGELFF.

This clone was counted a few times. The V call is TRBV5-4, the J call TRBJ1-2; D gene ambiguous. The CDR3 runs to 13 residues. Deletions cut 2 bases from V and 10 bases from J, with 15 bases between. Looked up from germline, CDR1 is SGHNT and CDR2 is YYREEE (reference sequence). This chain's CDR3 is CASSFRHEVSYTF. DNA for the CDR3: TGTGCCAGCAGCTTTCGACATGAAGTTTCCTACACCTTC.

The chain employs TRBV21-1 and TRBJ2-5; TRBD1 is taken as the D call from the table, unchecked against the DNA. TRBV21-1 is labeled a pseudogene. The CDR3 extends over 17 amino acids. CDR3 sequence reads: CASSAKEGGQFPETQYF. Written as DNA, the CDR3 is TGTGCCAGCAGCGCCAAAGAGGGGGGACAGTTTCCGGAGACCCAGTACTTC.

The J gene is TRBJ1-5, the V gene TRBV5-1; TRBD1 aligns across 8 bases. The germline gives CDR1 SGHRS, CDR2 YFSETQ. The CDR3 spans 17 residues. Germline trimming cut 0 bases from V and 1 base from J; bases unmatched to any gene: 6. CDR3 sequence (DNA): TGCGCCAGCAGCTTGGGGGACAGGTCGGCAAGCAATCAGCCCCAGCATTTT. Protein product: CASSLGDRSASNQPQHF.

The chain carries TRBV10-2 and TRBJ1-5; no firm D call. The CDR3 spans 14 residues. Germline V gene lookup returns CDR1 WSHSY and CDR2 SAAADI. Trimming cost V 6 bases and J 4 bases, with 13 bases left between them. CDR3 sequence reads: CASRDPGINQPQHF. CDR3 sequence (DNA): TGCGCCAGCAGGGACCCGGGAATTAATCAGCCCCAGCATTTT.

Only a few counts were recorded for this clone. J is TRBJ2-7 and V is TRBV10-3, with TRBD1 identical over 10 bases. The V and J ends lost 8 bases and 6 bases, in that order; junction bases with no gene match: 7. The CDR3 extends over 13 amino acids. The V gene's germline CDR1 is ENHRY and CDR2 SYGVKD. For the CDR3, the DNA is TGTGCCATCGGGACAGGGGAAGGGGTCGAGCAGTACTTC. Protein: CAIGTGEGVEQYF.

This clone appeared a single time. This chain connects TRBV5-1 to TRBJ2-7, with 7 bases aligning to TRBD1. The CDR3 consists of 14 residues. V shed 0 bases and J 6 bases; nucleotides not matched to a gene: 6. The germline gives CDR1 SGHRS, CDR2 YFSETQ. Written as DNA, the CDR3 is TGCGCCAGCAGCTTGGTTGAGGCAGGGGGCGAGCAGTACTTC. It encodes CASSLVEAGGEQYF.